Listed here are 4 T cell receptor beta chains from one sample, sequenced in a study of beta chain features in type 1 diabetes. TCRB transcripts that were expressed got sequenced, as all of the isolated RNA had been reverse transcribed. Assay used: immunoSEQ multiplex PCR; TCRdb lists only in-frame clones, some missing. Among 250,000 to 350,000 clones, 13% to 15% were seen once, and the ten largest hold about 6.7%. The sample taken for sequencing was central memory CD4+ T cells from blood. The receptors originated from a man aged 25 to 40 in good health.

V and J are TRBV27 and TRBJ2-5; the D is unclear. The J call may be incorrect, as the DNA end agrees better with TRBJ2-7. Germline values: CDR1 MNHEY, CDR2 SMNVEV (reference sequence). The CDR3 runs to 13 residues. CDR3 nucleotides: TGTGCCAGCAGTTTTTTACGGTCCTACGAGCAGTACTTC. Its translation is CASSFLRSYEQYF.

The chain has TRBV2 and TRBJ2-1; D unclear. Germline CDR1 reads SNHLY; CDR2 reads FYNNEI. The CDR3 consists of 11 residues. Trimming cost V 4 bases and J 8 bases, with 6 bases left between them. CDR3 in amino acids: CASSVTYEQFF. CDR3 DNA sequence: TGTGCCAGCAGTGTCACTTATGAGCAGTTCTTC.

The rearrangement joins TRBV27 to TRBJ1-2, with a weak D call TRBD1 (6 bases). In germline, CDR1 is MNHEY, CDR2 SMNVEV (reference sequence). With 6 bases removed from V and 7 bases from J, the gap between germline ends came to 12 bases. The CDR3 has 12 amino acids. The CDR3 sequence is CASSLRGAGYTF. Here the CDR3 DNA reads TGTGCCAGCAGCCTCAGGGGCGCTGGCTACACCTTC.

The V call is TRBV19, the J call TRBJ2-5, with a possible D match to TRBD1 (6 bases). The CDR3 covers 13 residues. Per germline, CDR1 LNHDA and CDR2 SQIVND (reference sequence). Between the trimmed V and J ends, which lost 5 bases and 1 base, there was a span of 8 bases. The CDR3 reads CASSGDIQETQYF. In DNA form, the CDR3 reads TGTGCCAGTAGTGGGGACATCCAAGAGACCCAGTACTTC.